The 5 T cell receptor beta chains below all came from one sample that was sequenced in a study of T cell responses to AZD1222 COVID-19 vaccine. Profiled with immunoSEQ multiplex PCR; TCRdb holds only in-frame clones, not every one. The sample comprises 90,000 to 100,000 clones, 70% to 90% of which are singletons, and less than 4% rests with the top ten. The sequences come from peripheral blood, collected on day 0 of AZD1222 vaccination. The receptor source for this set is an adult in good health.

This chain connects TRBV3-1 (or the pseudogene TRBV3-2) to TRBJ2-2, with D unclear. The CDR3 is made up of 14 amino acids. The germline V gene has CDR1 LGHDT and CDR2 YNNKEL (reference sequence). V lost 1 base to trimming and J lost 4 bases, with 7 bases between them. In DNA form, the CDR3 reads TGTGCCAGCAGCCAAGGACTTCGCACCGGGGAGCTGTTTTTT. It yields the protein CASSQGLRTGELFF.

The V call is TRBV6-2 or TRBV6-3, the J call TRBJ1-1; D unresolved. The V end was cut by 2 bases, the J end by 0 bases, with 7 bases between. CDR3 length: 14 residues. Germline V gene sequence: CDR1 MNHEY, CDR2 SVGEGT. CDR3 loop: CASSYPTLNTEAFF. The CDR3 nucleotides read TGTGCCAGCAGTTACCCTACTTTGAACACTGAAGCTTTCTTT.

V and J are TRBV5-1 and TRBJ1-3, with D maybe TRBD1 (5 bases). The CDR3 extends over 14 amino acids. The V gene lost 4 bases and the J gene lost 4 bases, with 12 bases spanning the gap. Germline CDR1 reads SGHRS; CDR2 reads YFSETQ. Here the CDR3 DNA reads TGCGCCAGCAGCCAGCCCGGGGGGGGAAACACCATATATTTT. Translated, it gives CASSQPGGGNTIYF.

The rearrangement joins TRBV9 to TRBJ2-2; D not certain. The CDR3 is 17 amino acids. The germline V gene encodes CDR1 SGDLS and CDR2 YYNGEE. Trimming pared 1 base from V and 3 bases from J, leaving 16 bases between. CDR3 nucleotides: TGTGCCAGCAGCGTACGTCGGATCAGAGTTGACACCGGGGAGCTGTTTTTT. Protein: CASSVRRIRVDTGELFF. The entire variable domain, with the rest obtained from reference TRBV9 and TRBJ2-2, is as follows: DSGVTQTPKHLITATGQRVTLRCSPRSGDLSVYWYQQSLDQGLQFLIQYYNGEERAKGNILERFSAQQFPDLHSELNLSSLELGDSALYFCASSVRRIRVDTGELFFGEGSRLTVL.

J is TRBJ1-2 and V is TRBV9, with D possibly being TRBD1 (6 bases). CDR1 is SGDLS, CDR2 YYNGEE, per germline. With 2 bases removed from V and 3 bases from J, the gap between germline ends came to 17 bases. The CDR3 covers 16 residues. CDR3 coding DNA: TGTGCCAGCAGCGTCCCAGGGGAAGCTGAGTACTATGGCTACACCTTC. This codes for CASSVPGEAEYYGYTF.